These 29 T cell receptor beta chains came from one sample sequenced in a study of post-analysis software for immune sequencing data. Findings and caveats of the study: Roughly 5 TRBV segments were significantly more frequent in patients than in controls. TRBV5-6, TRBV5-1 and TRBV20-1 were among these segments.

Carried by the TCR beta cDNA libraries were unique molecular identifiers. Each CDR3 protein gets one entry after TCRdb re-called the PCR reads with MiXCR. The sample lists 450,000 to 700,000 distinct CDR3 sequences; 44% were seen once. Their cognate antigens are unknown. Material for sequencing was blood. Every receptor here comes from a girl between 5 and 17 years old with multiple sclerosis.

The chain couples TRBV7-2 to TRBJ1-2; perhaps TRBD1 as D (6 bases). V was clipped by 2 bases and J by 7 bases, with 20 bases between them. The germline V gene encodes CDR1 SGHTA and CDR2 FQGNSA. CDR3 length: 16 residues. The DNA for the CDR3 is TGTGCCAGCAGCTTAAACACAGGGTCCCTGATTGGTGGCTACACCTTC. Protein sequence: CASSLNTGSLIGGYTF.

The chain employs TRBV4-1 and TRBJ2-7, with 7 bases aligning to TRBD1. The V gene's germline CDR1 is MGHRA and CDR2 YSYEKL. The CDR3 consists of 16 residues. V was clipped by 4 bases and J by 3 bases; unmatched bases: 12. The CDR3 DNA reads as TGCGCCAGCAGCCCAACCATATCAGGACAGGACTACGAGCAGTACTTC. Its translation is CASSPTISGQDYEQYF.

Note on this clonotype: A much more abundant neighbour one base away suggests this may be a read error. The gene calls are TRBV11-2 and TRBJ2-3; no definite D call. Germline-derived CDR1 and CDR2 are SGHAT and FQNNGV. The CDR3 consists of 15 residues. Here the CDR3 DNA reads TGTGTCAGCAGCTTAGGTGGCGCCTCCACAGATACGCAGTATTTT. It encodes CVSSLGGASTDTQYF.

The chain links TRBV12-3 or TRBV12-4 to TRBJ2-5; a weak D match, TRBD2 (6 bases). Trimming stripped 8 bases from V and 4 bases from J, with 17 bases between. This CDR3 comprises 14 residues. The CDR3 DNA is TGTGCCAGCCGCACCGGGACTTATATAGAGACCCAGTACTTC. This codes for CASRTGTYIETQYF.

The rearrangement links TRBV4-1 to TRBJ2-5; D gene unclear. Germline-derived CDR1 and CDR2 are MGHRA and YSYEKL. The CDR3 consists of 13 residues. V was trimmed by 1 base and J by 5 bases, leaving 8 bases between them. CDR3 protein: CASSQADRETQYF. The CDR3 region has the DNA TGCGCCAGCAGCCAAGCGGATAGGGAGACCCAGTACTTC.

In its sample, this clonotype was seen a few times. The chain employs TRBV4-1 and TRBJ2-7, with 7 bases that match TRBD1. Germline V gene lookup returns CDR1 MGHRA and CDR2 YSYEKL. The CDR3 is 14 amino acids. The V gene end was trimmed by 2 bases and the J gene end by 10 bases; junction bases not matched to a gene: 11. CDR3 DNA: TGCGCCAGCAGCCAACCTGACAGGGCTGATTCCCAGTACTTC. This gives the protein CASSQPDRADSQYF.

Comment on this clonotype: The junction departs from germline at one end; a sequencing error may be responsible. The J gene is TRBJ2-5, the V gene TRBV5-5, with D possibly being TRBD2 (5 bases). The germline CDR1 and CDR2 sequences are SGHKS and YYEKEE (reference sequence). The CDR3 loop spans 16 amino acids. In nucleotides, the CDR3 is TGTGTCAGCCTTCAAGCCACGGGAAACAACGGGGAGACCCAGTACTTC. This gives the protein CVSLQATGNNGETQYF.

The chain uses TRBV7-2 and TRBJ2-3; no reliable D call. The CDR3 consists of 15 residues. V dropped 1 base and J dropped 5 bases, with 13 bases sitting between them. The germline CDR1 and CDR2 sequences are SGHTA and FQGNSA. This CDR3 reads CASSLEVFPGDTQYF. DNA of the CDR3: TGTGCCAGCAGCTTAGAAGTTTTCCCCGGAGATACGCAGTATTTT.

The chain couples TRBV12-3 or TRBV12-4 to TRBJ2-5; TRBD1 agrees at 7 bases. The assigned J gene may be wrong: the sequence end matches TRBJ2-7 better. The CDR3 spans 17 residues. The CDR3 DNA reads as TGTGCCAGCAGTTTTTGGCGAGTCGGGACAGAGGGCTACGAGCAGTACTTC. Its protein product is CASSFWRVGTEGYEQYF.

V gene TRBV7-8 combines with J gene TRBJ2-4; D uncertain. V lost 0 bases and J lost 2, with 14 bases in between. The CDR3 spans 17 residues. Germline V gene data show CDR1 as SGHVS and CDR2 as FQNEAQ. The CDR3 region is CASSLARRAVTKNIQYF. The CDR3, as DNA: TGTGCCAGCAGCTTAGCTCGAAGGGCCGTCACCAAAAACATTCAGTACTTC.

V and J are TRBV5-5 and TRBJ1-1, with TRBD1 identical over 11 bases. Germline CDR1 is SGHKS and CDR2 is YYEKEE (reference sequence). V lost 4 bases, J lost 4 bases, and 9 bases stayed unmatched. CDR3 length: 16 residues. CDR3 in amino acids: CASSPSSGTGGTEAFF. CDR3 coding DNA: TGTGCCAGCAGCCCCTCATCCGGGACAGGGGGCACTGAAGCTTTCTTT.

This clonotype was observed a handful of times. This chain connects TRBV5-1 to TRBJ2-1; D assignment may be TRBD1 or TRBD2 (7 bases each). Germline-derived CDR1 and CDR2 are SGHRS and YFSETQ. This CDR3 has 16 amino acids. Between the trimmed V and J ends, which lost 1 base and 3 bases, there was a span of 14 bases. DNA of the CDR3: TGCGCCAGCAGCTTGACTACAGGGGACTACTACAATGAGCAGTTCTTC. Its translation is CASSLTTGDYYNEQFF.

The sample holds one count of this clonotype. The chain links TRBV12-3 or TRBV12-4 to TRBJ2-3, with TRBD2 as a possible D gene (5 bases). Trimming shortened V by 8 bases and J by 11 bases, and 20 bases separated the two germline ends. This CDR3 is 13 amino acids long. The CDR3 DNA reads TGTGCCAGCTCCTACGTGAGAGCGGACGTGCAGTATTTT. This gives the protein CASSYVRADVQYF.

The J gene is TRBJ2-1, the V gene TRBV5-1; 14 nucleotides line up with TRBD2. Per the germline V gene, CDR1 is SGHRS and CDR2 is YFSETQ. Trimming cost V 4 bases and J 5 bases; bases outside gene matches: 2. CDR3 length: 15 amino acids. The chain's CDR3 is CASSGLAGGHNEQFF. The DNA for the CDR3 is TGCGCCAGCAGCGGACTAGCGGGAGGCCACAATGAGCAGTTCTTC.

This clonotype was seen only once. The V and J genes are TRBV15 and TRBJ1-6; no firm D call. The CDR3 loop spans 15 amino acids. The V gene's germline CDR1 is LNHNV and CDR2 YYDKDF (reference sequence). Trimming took 0 bases from V and 3 from J, leaving 6 bases between them. CDR3 region: CATSRELIYNSPLHF. The DNA for the CDR3 is TGTGCCACCAGCAGAGAACTGATCTATAATTCACCCCTCCACTTT.

CDR3 DNA: TGCGCCAGCAGCTTGGGGGGACTAGCGGCCTCCTACAATGAGCAGTTCTTC. This translates into CASSLGGLAASYNEQFF. The rearrangement uses TRBV5-1 and TRBJ2-1; TRBD2 matches 11 bases. Germline V gene sequence: CDR1 SGHRS, CDR2 YFSETQ. The V gene end was trimmed by 0 bases and the J gene end by 0 bases; junction bases not matched to a gene: 2. This CDR3 comprises 17 residues.

The rearrangement links TRBV6-5 to TRBJ1-1, with D possibly being TRBD1 (5 bases). CDR1 is MNHEY, CDR2 SVGAGI, per germline. This CDR3 is built from 14 residues. The germline V and J ends were trimmed by 5 bases and 8 bases, with 18 bases remaining between them. The DNA of the CDR3 is TGTGCCAGCAGTACGGGAGGGGCGTCCCTCGAAGCTTTCTTT. This codes for CASSTGGASLEAFF.

This clonotype was picked up one time. The chain uses TRBV4-1 and TRBJ2-7; either TRBD1 or TRBD2 may supply D (5 bases each). The CDR3 spans 14 residues. Germline V gives CDR1 MGHRA, CDR2 YSYEKL. Trimming cost V 3 bases and J 3 bases, with 12 bases left between them. In DNA form, the CDR3 reads TGCGCCAGCAGCCAGGGACGTGGCTGCTACGAGCAGTACTTC. Translating gives CASSQGRGCYEQYF.

The chain combines TRBV12-3 or TRBV12-4 with TRBJ2-3; D perhaps matches TRBD2 (5 bases). V lost 5 bases and J 2 bases, leaving 11 bases between the germline ends. The length of the CDR3 is 14 residues. As DNA, the CDR3 is TGTGCCAGCAGTGACGGGGAGCTCACAGATACGCAGTATTTT. It translates to CASSDGELTDTQYF.

This clonotype has ten or more counts. The chain recombines TRBV5-6 with TRBJ2-5; D possibly corresponds to TRBD2 (5 bases). CDR3 length: 12 amino acids. V was pared by 4 bases and J by 7 bases, with 11 bases between. The germline V gene has CDR1 SGHDT and CDR2 YYEEEE. CDR3 in DNA: TGTGCCAGCAGCCTGAGGGCCGGGACCCAGTACTTC. This sequence encodes CASSLRAGTQYF.

This sequence joins TRBV7-3 and TRBJ2-5, with D perhaps matching TRBD2 (6 bases). Germline V gene lookup returns CDR1 SGHTA and CDR2 FQGTGA. The CDR3 spans 13 residues. The V end lost 2 bases, the J end lost 5 bases, and 9 bases lay between the germline ends. CDR3 sequence: CASSLFREETQYF. The CDR3, as DNA: TGTGCCAGCAGCTTATTTCGGGAGGAGACCCAGTACTTC.

This clonotype has only a few counts. V and J are TRBV6-2 or TRBV6-3 and TRBJ2-4; D may be TRBD1 (5 bases). The end of the DNA is better explained by TRBJ2-7, so the J call may be wrong. Germline loops: CDR1 MNHEY, CDR2 SVGEGT. The CDR3 is made up of 12 amino acids. This CDR3 is CASSQGFYEQYF. CDR3 nucleotides: TGTGCCAGCAGTCAGGGTTTCTACGAGCAGTACTTC.

The chain recombines TRBV12-3 or TRBV12-4 with TRBJ2-1; 14 nucleotides align to TRBD2. The CDR3 loop spans 18 amino acids. The V gene end was trimmed by 1 base and the J gene end by 3 bases; junction bases not matched to a gene: 5. In DNA, the CDR3 is TGTGCCAGCAGTTTAGAGACTAGCGGGGGGGCTTACTACAATGAGCAGTTCTTC. This gives the protein CASSLETSGGAYYNEQFF.

A word on this clonotype: Given a much more abundant clone one base away, this may be a read error. The rearrangement joins TRBV7-8 to TRBJ1-5; D gene uncertain. The CDR3 is 15 residues long. Germline V gives CDR1 SGHVS, CDR2 FQNEAQ. DNA of the CDR3: TGTGTCAGCAGCTTCACTGTCCGGGGCAATCAGCCCCAGCATTTT. This encodes CVSSFTVRGNQPQHF.

For the CDR3, the DNA is TGTGCCAGCAGCTTGGGGGAGGGGCGGGAGGCCACAGATACGCAGTATTTT. Its translation is CASSLGEGREATDTQYF. The J gene is TRBJ2-3, the V gene TRBV5-5; 8 bases map to TRBD2. CDR3 length: 17 amino acids. CDR1 and CDR2 (germline): SGHKS, YYEKEE (reference sequence). J lost 2 bases, V lost 0 bases, and 8 bases had no gene match.

This chain links TRBV10-3 with TRBJ2-2, with D perhaps matching TRBD2 (6 bases). CDR3 size: 17 residues. V lost 1 base to trimming and J lost 1 base, with 13 bases between them. Germline-derived CDR1 and CDR2 are ENHRY and SYGVKD. The CDR3 protein is CAISEFRSGENTGELFF. The CDR3 nucleotides are TGTGCCATCAGTGAGTTCCGTAGCGGAGAGAACACCGGGGAGCTGTTTTTT.

This chain joins TRBV6-6 and TRBJ1-1; D possibly corresponds to TRBD1 (5 bases). Germline CDR1 MNHNY, CDR2 SVGAGI (reference sequence). CDR3 length: 14 amino acids. The ends were cut back, 2 bases at V and 1 base at J, with 8 bases in the middle. CDR3 in DNA: TGTGCCAGCAGTTACGCAGGGAGGAACACTGAAGCTTTCTTT. Protein product: CASSYAGRNTEAFF.

The rearrangement joins TRBV3-1 to TRBJ2-5; 10 bases align to TRBD2. The CDR3 has 15 residues. Germline trimming cut 2 bases from V and 5 bases from J; bases unmatched to any gene: 5. From germline, CDR1 is LGHDT and CDR2 YNNKEL (reference sequence). The DNA for the CDR3 is TGTGCCAGCAGCCAACAGCGGGAGGGCTGGGAGACCCAGTACTTC. Translating gives CASSQQREGWETQYF.

The chain is built from TRBV7-9 and TRBJ1-2; D may be TRBD1 (5 bases). Trimming left V 0 bases short and J 8 bases short, with 10 bases between. This CDR3 is 13 amino acids long. CDR1 SEHNR and CDR2 FQNEAQ come from the germline V gene (reference sequence). The CDR3 protein is CASSLAPGAGYTF. The CDR3 coding sequence is TGTGCCAGCAGCTTAGCGCCTGGGGCGGGCTACACCTTC.